These 22 T cell receptor beta chains share one sample of origin, sequenced in a study of shared clonotypes between healthy human individuals. Only in-frame clones appear in the TCRdb table, and some are missing; sequencing was by immunoSEQ multiplex PCR. The table has 2 million to 2.5 million clones, almost 96% seen once. Material for sequencing was naive CD4+ T cells sorted from blood. Regarding subset: CD45RA+ positively selected. The receptors were gathered from a man younger than 35 in good health.

The chain links TRBV4-1 to TRBJ2-3; 9 bases are shared with TRBD2. Germline-derived CDR1 and CDR2 are MGHRA and YSYEKL. V lost 3 bases, J lost 3 bases, and 7 bases stayed unmatched. The CDR3 length is 16 residues. The chain's CDR3 is CASSHPAGGRTDTQYF. CDR3 DNA sequence: TGCGCCAGCAGCCATCCCGCGGGGGGGCGTACAGATACGCAGTATTTT.

This chain uses TRBV5-1 with TRBJ2-7, with TRBD2 matching 11 bases. V lost 4 bases and J lost 0; bases outside the gene matches: 3. CDR1 and CDR2 (germline): SGHRS, YFSETQ. The CDR3 loop spans 15 amino acids. The CDR3 is CASSISGGASYEQYF. CDR3 in DNA: TGCGCCAGCAGCATTAGCGGGGGGGCCTCCTACGAGCAGTACTTC.

The genes are TRBV28 and TRBJ2-7, with TRBD1 matching 9 bases. Germline assignment: CDR1 MDHEN and CDR2 SYDVKM. V was pared by 2 bases and J by 7 bases, with 6 bases of the junction left unmatched. The length of the CDR3 is 14 residues. The CDR3 sequence: CASSLPGTGWEQYF. CDR3 in DNA: TGTGCCAGCAGTTTACCCGGGACAGGGTGGGAGCAGTACTTC.

The rearrangement joins TRBV6-5 to TRBJ1-5; D is undetermined. V was cut by 2 bases and J by 3 bases, with 8 bases left in between. The CDR3 is 14 amino acids. The germline V gene encodes CDR1 MNHEY and CDR2 SVGAGI. The CDR3 nucleotides are TGTGCCAGCAGTTACGGCAGGAACAATCAGCCCCAGCATTTT. It yields the protein CASSYGRNNQPQHF.

The chain couples TRBV25-1 to TRBJ1-1; D ambiguous. V was clipped by 0 bases and J by 7 bases, with 9 bases between them. Germline V CDR1 and CDR2: MGHDK, SYGVNS. The CDR3 length is 13 residues. The CDR3 sequence is CASSEYRGGEAFF. In DNA, the CDR3 is TGTGCCAGCAGTGAATATCGGGGAGGTGAAGCTTTCTTT.

The chain carries TRBV7-2 and TRBJ1-4, with D possibly being TRBD1 (5 bases). There are 15 residues in the CDR3. Per germline, CDR1 SGHTA and CDR2 FQGNSA. The V gene lost 3 bases and the J gene lost 2 bases, with 10 bases spanning the gap. In DNA form, the CDR3 reads TGTGCCAGCAGCTTCCCAGGGTCGACTAATGAAAAACTGTTTTTT. Encoded protein: CASSFPGSTNEKLFF.

This chain joins TRBV30 and TRBJ2-1, with a tentative D call TRBD1 (5 bases). This CDR3 contains 11 residues. The V and J ends lost 1 base and 9 bases respectively, with 7 bases between them. CDR1 and CDR2 (germline): GTSNPN, SVGIG (reference sequence). CDR3 nucleotides: TGTGCCTGGAGTGCAGACAGTGAGCAGTTCTTC. It is translated as CAWSADSEQFF.

This chain connects TRBV2 to TRBJ1-2, with 8 bases identical to TRBD1. The trim removed 2 bases at V and 4 bases at J, leaving 3 bases unmatched. The CDR3 loop spans 14 amino acids. The V gene's germline CDR1 is SNHLY and CDR2 FYNNEI. This CDR3 reads CASSERTGSYGYTF. For the CDR3, the DNA is TGTGCCAGCAGTGAAAGGACAGGGTCCTATGGCTACACCTTC. The whole variable domain, filled in from reference TRBV2 and TRBJ1-2, reads EPEVTQTPSHQVTQMGQEVILRCVPISNHLYFYWYRQILGQKVEFLVSFYNNEISEKSEIFDDQFSVERPDGSNFTLKIRSTKLEDSAMYFCASSERTGSYGYTFGSGTRLTVV.

For this clone: Other DNA sequences in this sample translate to the same CDR3. The rearrangement uses TRBV5-1 and TRBJ1-2; a weak D match, TRBD1 (5 bases). Trimming stripped 0 bases from V and 2 bases from J, with 11 bases between. The CDR3 covers 15 residues. From germline, CDR1 is SGHRS and CDR2 YFSETQ. The CDR3 DNA follows: TGCGCCAGCAGCTTGGCCGCAGGGACCAACTATGGCTACACCTTC. It codes for CASSLAAGTNYGYTF.

The DNA of the CDR3 is TGTGCCAGCTCACCCCCCGGGTACACTAATGAAAAACTGTTTTTT. Residues: CASSPPGYTNEKLFF. This chain joins TRBV18 and TRBJ1-4; D unclear. Trimming pared 3 bases from V and 2 bases from J, leaving 10 bases between. Germline CDR1 KGHSH, CDR2 LQKENI. CDR3 length: 15 residues.

V gene TRBV14 combines with J gene TRBJ1-2, with D unclear. The CDR3 runs 13 residues. V was cut by 3 bases and J by 13 bases, with 18 bases left in between. Germline CDR1 SGHDN, CDR2 FVKESK. As DNA, the CDR3 is TGTGCCAGCAGCCAGCCGGGGATTATTCAAATCACCTTC. It translates to CASSQPGIIQITF.

The rearrangement uses TRBV2 and TRBJ2-5, with D uncertain. The V gene's germline CDR1 is SNHLY and CDR2 FYNNEI. The V and J ends lost 6 bases and 1 base respectively, with 9 bases between them. This CDR3 is built from 13 residues. In DNA form, the CDR3 reads TGTGCCAGCAGGATTAGGGTCCAAGAGACCCAGTACTTC. Protein product: CASRIRVQETQYF.

This clone appeared once. This sequence joins TRBV27 and TRBJ1-1; 7 nucleotides agree with TRBD1. The trim removed 8 bases at V and 4 bases at J, leaving 13 bases unmatched. The CDR3 totals 15 residues. Looked up from germline, CDR1 is MNHEY and CDR2 is SMNVEV (reference sequence). CDR3 sequence: CASPPGGGFSTEAFF. CDR3 DNA sequence: TGTGCCAGCCCCCCTGGAGGGGGCTTCTCCACTGAAGCTTTCTTT.

V is TRBV30 and J is TRBJ2-1, with a weak D call TRBD2 (6 bases). Germline CDR1 reads GTSNPN; CDR2 reads SVGIG (reference sequence). The CDR3 extends over 16 amino acids. V lost 3 bases, J lost 4 bases, and 19 bases lay in between. CDR3: CAWRHFEGGNYNEQFF. CDR3 nucleotides: TGTGCCTGGAGACACTTCGAGGGCGGGAATTACAATGAGCAGTTCTTC.

The chain couples TRBV28 to TRBJ2-7, with a tentative D call TRBD1 (5 bases). This CDR3 has 14 amino acids. Germline assignment: CDR1 MDHEN and CDR2 SYDVKM. Deletions cut 2 bases from V and 2 bases from J, with 10 bases between. CDR3 loop: CASSLGAGTYEQYF. CDR3 in DNA: TGTGCCAGCAGTTTAGGGGCAGGGACCTACGAGCAGTACTTC.

This chain connects TRBV10-3 to TRBJ2-2; D is ambiguous. Germline CDR1 and CDR2: ENHRY and SYGVKD. V was clipped by 6 bases and J by 6 bases, with 8 bases between them. The CDR3 extends over 12 amino acids. The CDR3 loop is CAIRGIPGELFF. CDR3 DNA: TGTGCCATCAGAGGGATTCCCGGGGAGCTGTTTTTT.

J is TRBJ2-1 and V is TRBV29-1; D uncertain. Germline-derived CDR1 and CDR2 are SQVTM and ANQGSEA. CDR3 length equals 11 residues. Trimming left V 6 bases short and J 4 bases short, with 7 bases between. The CDR3 reads CSVFGYNEQFF. The CDR3 DNA reads TGCAGCGTGTTCGGATACAATGAGCAGTTCTTC.

The V call is TRBV10-1, the J call TRBJ2-2, with D unresolved. Germline CDR1 WNHNN, CDR2 SYGVQD (reference sequence). This CDR3 spans 12 amino acids. The V and J ends lost 3 bases and 5 bases respectively, with 4 bases between them. In DNA form, the CDR3 reads TGCGCCAGCAGTGAACCGACCGGGGAGCTGTTTTTT. Translating gives CASSEPTGELFF.

This rearrangement joins TRBV15 to TRBJ2-2, with D possibly matching TRBD1 (5 bases). Germline CDR1 and CDR2: LNHNV and YYDKDF (reference sequence). The CDR3 is 15 amino acids. The V gene lost 0 bases and the J gene lost 6 bases, with 11 bases spanning the gap. CDR3 nucleotides: TGTGCCACCAGCAGAGATTTAGGGGCGGCCGGGGAGCTGTTTTTT. This encodes CATSRDLGAAGELFF.

The chain couples TRBV4-1 to TRBJ1-5; maybe TRBD1 (5 bases). V was pared by 1 base and J by 4 bases, with 14 bases between. Germline V gives CDR1 MGHRA, CDR2 YSYEKL. This CDR3 comprises 16 residues. The CDR3 sequence: CASSQVIRGGNQPQHF. CDR3 coding DNA: TGCGCCAGCAGCCAAGTGATCCGGGGCGGGAATCAGCCCCAGCATTTT.

The chain recombines TRBV19 with TRBJ1-5; TRBD1 is a possible D gene (6 bases). Deletions cut 8 bases from V and 2 bases from J, with 16 bases between. Germline values: CDR1 LNHDA, CDR2 SQIVND (reference sequence). There are 15 residues in the CDR3. The CDR3 nucleotides read TGTGCCAGTCGACAACAGGGAAGAGGCAATCAGCCCCAGCATTTT. Translated: CASRQQGRGNQPQHF. The variable domain in full, with the rest retrieved from reference TRBV19 and TRBJ1-5, is DGGITQSPKYLFRKEGQNVTLSCEQNLNHDAMYWYRQDPGQGLRLIYYSQIVNDFQKGDIAEGYSVSREKKESFPLTVTSAQKNPTAFYLCASRQQGRGNQPQHFGDGTRLSIL.

This sequence joins TRBV19 and TRBJ2-7; 12 positions agree with TRBD1. Unmatched junction bases numbered 16, after V lost 10 bases and J lost 3 bases. CDR3 length: 17 residues. Germline lookup yields CDR1 LNHDA and CDR2 SQIVND (reference sequence). The CDR3 coding sequence is TGTGCCACCTCCCCTGGGACAGGGGGCCCATTTCTCTACGAGCAGTACTTC. The encoded protein is CATSPGTGGPFLYEQYF.